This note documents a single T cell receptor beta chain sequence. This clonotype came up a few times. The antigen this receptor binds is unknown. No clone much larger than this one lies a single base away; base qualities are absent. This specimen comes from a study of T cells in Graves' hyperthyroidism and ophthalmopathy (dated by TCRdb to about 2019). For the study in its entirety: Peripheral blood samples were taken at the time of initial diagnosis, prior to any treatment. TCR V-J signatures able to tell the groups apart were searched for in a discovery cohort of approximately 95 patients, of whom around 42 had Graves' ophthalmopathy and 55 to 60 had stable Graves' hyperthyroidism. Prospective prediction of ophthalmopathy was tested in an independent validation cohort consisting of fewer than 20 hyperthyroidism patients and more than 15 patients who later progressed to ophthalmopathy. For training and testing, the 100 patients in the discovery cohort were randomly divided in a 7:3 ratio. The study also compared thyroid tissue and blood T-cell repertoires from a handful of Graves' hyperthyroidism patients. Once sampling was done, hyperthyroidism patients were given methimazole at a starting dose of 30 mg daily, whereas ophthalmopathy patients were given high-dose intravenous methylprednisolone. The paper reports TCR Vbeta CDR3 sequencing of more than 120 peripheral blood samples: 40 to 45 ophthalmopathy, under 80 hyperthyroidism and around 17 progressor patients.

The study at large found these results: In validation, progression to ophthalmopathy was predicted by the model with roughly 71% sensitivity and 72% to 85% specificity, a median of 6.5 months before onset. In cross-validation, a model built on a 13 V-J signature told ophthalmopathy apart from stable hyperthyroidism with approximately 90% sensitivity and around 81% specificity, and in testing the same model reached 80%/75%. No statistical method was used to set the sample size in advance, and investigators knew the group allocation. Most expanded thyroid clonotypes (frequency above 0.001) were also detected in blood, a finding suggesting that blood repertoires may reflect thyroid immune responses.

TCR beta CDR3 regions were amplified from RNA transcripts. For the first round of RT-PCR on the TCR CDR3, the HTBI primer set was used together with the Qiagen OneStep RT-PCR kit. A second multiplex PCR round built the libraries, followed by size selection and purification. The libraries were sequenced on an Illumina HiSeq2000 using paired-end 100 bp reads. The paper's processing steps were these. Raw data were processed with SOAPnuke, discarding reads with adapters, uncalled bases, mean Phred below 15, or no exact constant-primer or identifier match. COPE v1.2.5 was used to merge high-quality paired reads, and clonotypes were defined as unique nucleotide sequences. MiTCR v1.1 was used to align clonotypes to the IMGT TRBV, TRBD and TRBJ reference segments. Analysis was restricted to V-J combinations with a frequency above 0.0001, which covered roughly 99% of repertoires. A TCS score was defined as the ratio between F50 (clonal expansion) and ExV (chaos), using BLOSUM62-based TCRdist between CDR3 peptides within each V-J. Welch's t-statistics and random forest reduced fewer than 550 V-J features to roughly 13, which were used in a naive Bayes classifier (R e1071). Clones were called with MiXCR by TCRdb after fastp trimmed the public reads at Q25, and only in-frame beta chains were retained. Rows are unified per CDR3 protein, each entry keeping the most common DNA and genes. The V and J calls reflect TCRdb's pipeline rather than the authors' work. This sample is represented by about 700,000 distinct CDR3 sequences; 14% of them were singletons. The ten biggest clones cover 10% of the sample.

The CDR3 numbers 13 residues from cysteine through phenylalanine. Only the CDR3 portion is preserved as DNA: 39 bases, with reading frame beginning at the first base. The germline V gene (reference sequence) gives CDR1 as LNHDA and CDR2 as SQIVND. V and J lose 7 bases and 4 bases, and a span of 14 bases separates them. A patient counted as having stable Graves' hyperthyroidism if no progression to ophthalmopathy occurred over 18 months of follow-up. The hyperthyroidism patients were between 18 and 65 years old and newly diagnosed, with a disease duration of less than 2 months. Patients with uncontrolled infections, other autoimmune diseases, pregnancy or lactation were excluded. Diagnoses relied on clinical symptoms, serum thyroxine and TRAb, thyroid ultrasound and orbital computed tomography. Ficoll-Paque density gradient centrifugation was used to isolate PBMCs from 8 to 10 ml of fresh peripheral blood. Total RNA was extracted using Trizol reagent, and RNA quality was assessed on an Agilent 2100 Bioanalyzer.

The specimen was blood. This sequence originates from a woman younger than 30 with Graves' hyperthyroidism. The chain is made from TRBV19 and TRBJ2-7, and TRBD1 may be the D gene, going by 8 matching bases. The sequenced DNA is TGTGCCAGTATGAACAGGGGGGGATACGAGCAGTACTTC. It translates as CASMNRGGYEQYF.